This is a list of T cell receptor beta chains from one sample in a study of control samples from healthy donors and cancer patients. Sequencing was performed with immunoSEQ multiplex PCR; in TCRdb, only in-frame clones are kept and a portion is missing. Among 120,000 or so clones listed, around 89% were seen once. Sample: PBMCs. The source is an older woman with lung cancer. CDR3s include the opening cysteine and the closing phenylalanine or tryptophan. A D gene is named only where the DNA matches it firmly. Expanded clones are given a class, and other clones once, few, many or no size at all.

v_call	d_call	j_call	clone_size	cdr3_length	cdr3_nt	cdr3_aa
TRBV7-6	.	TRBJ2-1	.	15	TGTGCCAGCAGCTTAGATACGTTGGGTTACAATGAGCAGTTCTTC	CASSLDTLGYNEQFF
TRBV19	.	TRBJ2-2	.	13	TGTGCCAGTAGTATGGTGAACACCGGGGAGCTGTTTTTT	CASSMVNTGELFF
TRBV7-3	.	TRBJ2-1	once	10	TGTGCCAGGGCTCGGGTAGAGCAGTTCTTC	CARARVEQFF
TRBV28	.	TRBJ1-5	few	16	TGTGCCAGCAGTTTAATAGGCCCGAAGTGGGATCAGCCCCAGCATTTT	CASSLIGPKWDQPQHF
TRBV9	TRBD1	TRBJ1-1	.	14	TGTGCCAGCAGCGTAGGACAGGGTGTCACTGAAGCTTTCTTT	CASSVGQGVTEAFF
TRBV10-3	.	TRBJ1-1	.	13	TGTGCCATCAGTGGCAGGGGTGGCACTGAAGCTTTCTTT	CAISGRGGTEAFF
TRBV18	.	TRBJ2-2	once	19	TGTGCCAGCTCACCACCTGGGGCCACAGGGATGGCGAACACCGGGGAGCTGTTTTTT	CASSPPGATGMANTGELFF
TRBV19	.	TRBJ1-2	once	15	TGTGCCAGTAGTATCGACCAGGTGGTTGGCTATGGCTACACCTTC	CASSIDQVVGYGYTF
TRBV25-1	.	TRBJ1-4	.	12	TGTGCCAGCAGGGTTCGGGAGGAAAAACTGTTTTTT	CASRVREEKLFF
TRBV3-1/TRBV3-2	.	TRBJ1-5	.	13	TGTGCCAGCAGCTTGGACAGCAATCAGCCCCAGCATTTT	CASSLDSNQPQHF
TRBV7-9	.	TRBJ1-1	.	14	TGTGCCAGCAGCTTGGAGGCTCCGAACACTGAAGCTTTCTTT	CASSLEAPNTEAFF
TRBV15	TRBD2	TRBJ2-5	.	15	TGTGCCACCAGCAGACCGGGGACTATTATAGGGACCCAGTACTTC	CATSRPGTIIGTQYF
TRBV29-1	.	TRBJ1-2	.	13	TGCAGCGTTGACGTGACCCTCGGGTATGGCTACACCTTC	CSVDVTLGYGYTF
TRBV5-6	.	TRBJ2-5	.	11	TGTGCCAGCAGCTTCCAAGAGACCCAGTACTTC	CASSFQETQYF
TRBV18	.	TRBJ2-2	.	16	TGTGCCAGCTCACCATATCAGGTCGCGAACACCGGGGAGCTGTTTTTT	CASSPYQVANTGELFF
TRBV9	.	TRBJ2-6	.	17	TGTGCCAGCAGCGCGTTAGGTATGGGGACTGGGGCCAACGTCCTGACTTTC	CASSALGMGTGANVLTF
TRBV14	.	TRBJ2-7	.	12	TGTGCCAGCAGCCTAGCGAGGGCCGAGCAGTACTTC	CASSLARAEQYF
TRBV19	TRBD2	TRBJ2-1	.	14	TGTGCCAGCAGCCGGGAGGGCTCCTACAATGAGCAGTTCTTC	CASSREGSYNEQFF
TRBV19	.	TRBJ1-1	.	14	TGTGCCAGTAGTACCGGGACCTCGAACGCTGAAGCTTTCTTT	CASSTGTSNAEAFF
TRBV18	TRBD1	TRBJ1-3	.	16	TGTGCCAGCTCACCAGGAACCGGGACAGTGGGAAACACCATATATTTT	CASSPGTGTVGNTIYF
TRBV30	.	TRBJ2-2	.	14	TGTGCCTGGAGTGTAGTCAGGGGTCCCGGGGAGCTGTTTTTT	CAWSVVRGPGELFF
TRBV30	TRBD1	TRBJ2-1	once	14	TGTGCCTGGAGTTTGACAGGGCCCTACAATGAGCAGTTCTTC	CAWSLTGPYNEQFF
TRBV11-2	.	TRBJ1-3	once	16	TGTGCCAGCAGCTTCCTCGGGCGTAGGAGCGGAAACACCATATATTTT	CASSFLGRRSGNTIYF
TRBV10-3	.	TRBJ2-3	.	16	TGTGCCATCAGTGATCGGGACAAAAAGAGCACAGATACGCAGTATTTT	CAISDRDKKSTDTQYF
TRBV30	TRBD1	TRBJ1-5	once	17	TGTGCCTGGAGTGGTTACACAGGGGACAGAGCGAGTCAGCCCCAGCATTTT	CAWSGYTGDRASQPQHF
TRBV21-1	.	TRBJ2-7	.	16	TGTGCCAGCAGCAAAAGCGGTGTGGGGGCCGCTTACGAGCAGTACTTC	CASSKSGVGAAYEQYF
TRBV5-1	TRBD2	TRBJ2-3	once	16	TGCGCCAGCAGCGATAGCGGGAGGGCCGGCACAGATACGCAGTATTTT	CASSDSGRAGTDTQYF
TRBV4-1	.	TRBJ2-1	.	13	TGCGCCAGCAGCCCCAGAGAGGAGGGGATGAAGTTCTTC	CASSPREEGMKFF
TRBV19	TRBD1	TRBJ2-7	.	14	TGTGCCAGTAGTCCCGGGACAGGGGCCTACGAGCAGTACTTC	CASSPGTGAYEQYF
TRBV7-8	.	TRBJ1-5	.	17	TGTGCCAGCAGCCAACTCAGGGGTTCACCTGGCAATCAGCCCCAGCATTTT	CASSQLRGSPGNQPQHF
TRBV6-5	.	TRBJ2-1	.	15	TGTGCCAGCAGTAGGCAGCCCAATTCGTACAATGAGCAGTTCTTC	CASSRQPNSYNEQFF
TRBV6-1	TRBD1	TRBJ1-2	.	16	TGTGCCAGCAGTGGGAAGCCGGGACAGGGGATCTATGGCTACACCTTC	CASSGKPGQGIYGYTF
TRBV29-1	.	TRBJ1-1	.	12	TGCAGCGTTCAGGATAGGGGGAATGAAGCTTTCTTT	CSVQDRGNEAFF
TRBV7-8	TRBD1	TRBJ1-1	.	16	TGTGCCAGCAGCACCGTACAGGGGGAGTTGAACACTGAAGCTTTCTTT	CASSTVQGELNTEAFF
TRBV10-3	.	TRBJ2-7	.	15	TGTGCCATCAGTGAGTCAAGAGGACTTGTGGGGGAGCAGTACTTC	CAISESRGLVGEQYF
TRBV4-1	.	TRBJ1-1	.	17	TGCGCCAGCAGCCAAGGGAGACGGGGGCCTTTGAACACTGAAGCTTTCTTT	CASSQGRRGPLNTEAFF
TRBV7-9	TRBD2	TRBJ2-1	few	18	TGTGCCAGCAGCTTACCGTTCAGGCTAGCGGGGACCTACAATGAGCAGTTCTTC	CASSLPFRLAGTYNEQFF
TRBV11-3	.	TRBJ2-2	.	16	TGTGCCAGCAGCCACACAGGATCGACGAACACCGGGGAGCTGTTTTTT	CASSHTGSTNTGELFF